What follows describes a single T cell receptor (beta chain). This clone was observed once. Its binding antigen is unknown. No quality values exist for individual bases; no much larger clone is one base distant. The data belong to a study of radiation and T cells in renal cell carcinoma (dated by TCRdb to 2018 to 2020). In terms of the full investigation: In total, approximately 55 samples, comprising approximately 26 tumors and about 27 peripheral blood samples, were subjected to TCR beta sequencing. The last blood draw happened 4 weeks after radiation, timed to coincide with nephrectomy. Across all 53 samples, 3.5 million to 4.5 million unique CDR3 nucleotide sequences encoding 2.5 million to 3 million unique CDR3 amino acid sequences were identified.

The immunoSEQ kit was used, according to the manufacturer's recommendations, to generate TCR beta libraries from genomic DNA. Library preparation used a first multiplex PCR with proprietary primers, then a second PCR adding unique barcodes, with bead cleanups after each round. Each sample batch included a kit-provided positive control reaction and a negative control reaction. The final libraries were assessed on an Agilent 4200 TapeStation D1000 ScreenTape, pooled by volume, and quantified by qPCR. Sequencing ran on an Illumina NextSeq500 with a MidOutput 150-cycle cartridge, using 156 Read1 and 15 Index1 cycles with kit custom primers. The pooled library was loaded at approximately 0.98 pM with approximately 18% PhiX control spiked in. Concerning the study's data processing: The vendor-processed data were analyzed in R, and a clonotype was defined as all T cells that share the same CDR3 nucleotide sequence. In the clone abundance analyses, frequencies were normalized to the 10,000 most abundant clones in each sample. Public T cell clones, averaging fewer than five per sample, were removed before analysis. An abundance difference of at least 32-fold between compartments was the criterion for calling clonotypes tumor-enriched or baseline blood-enriched. Clonotypes expanded or contracted between blood time points were identified with a beta-binomial differential abundance model. The Baroni-Urbani and Buser coefficient was used to measure tumor-blood repertoire similarity, and groups were compared with two-tailed Wilcoxon tests in R. The source is immuneACCESS, and TCRdb retained only in-frame sequences with V and J called. Part of the clones is not carried over; for the studies checked, unresolved V genes explain less than half of this, and the remainder is unexplained. V and J calls and clone size are copied from that table; D and trimming were computed from the DNA. The sample table contains 140,000 to 150,000 clones; only one count was recorded for 86% of them. Jointly, the top ten make up around a sixth of the sample.

The paper as a whole reports these results and caveats: Tracking of blood repertoire dynamics stopped at around 4 weeks after treatment, with no follow-up past that point. An increase in top tumor clonotypes in blood was observed from baseline to 2 weeks post-radiation, followed by contraction by 4 weeks, which was taken to suggest transient expansion of tumor-resident clones. Because the trial had a single-armed design, the trial could not examine how radiation dose or scheduling affected the TCR repertoire. Because pretreatment tumor biopsies were not available, the baseline intratumoral presence of clonotypes could not be determined.

As encoded in the germline V gene (reference sequence), CDR1 is LNHDA while CDR2 is SQIVND. V lost 4 bases and J lost 5 bases; the stretch between them is 15 bases long. Counted from cysteine to phenylalanine, this CDR3 has 15 amino acids. Only the CDR3 region is kept as DNA, spanning 45 bases read in frame from base 1. Explained via the paper, the time point label denotes: blood 4 weeks post-SBRT, at nephrectomy. In light of the paper, this sample's treatment or condition label describes: 15 Gy SBRT to primary tumor, nephrectomy 4 weeks later. The samples were obtained from a clinical trial, where primary renal cell carcinomas were treated with 15 Gy stereotactic body radiation therapy and then removed by nephrectomy 4 weeks afterward. To follow tumor-enriched clonotypes, serial peripheral blood was collected from radiation-treated patients at baseline and at 2 weeks and 4 weeks after SBRT. All patients had renal cell carcinoma with clear cell pathology. The QIAamp DNA Blood Mini Kit (Qiagen) was used to prepare genomic DNA for TCR sequencing. Only samples passing all quality control checks were included in the analyses.

This TCR derives from a woman aged 45-65 years with renal cell carcinoma. This sample comprised blood, obtained from a patient whose treatment included radiotherapy and nephrectomy. This sequence uses TRBV19 and TRBJ1-5, and perhaps TRBD1 as D gene, on 5 matching bases. The CDR3 amino acid sequence is: CASSTAGGWDQPQHF. The DNA sequence is as follows: TGTGCCAGTAGTACAGCGGGGGGTTGGGATCAGCCCCAGCATTTT.